The 32 T cell receptor beta chains below all came from one sample that was sequenced in a study of multiple sclerosis patients with progressive multifocal leukoencephalopathy (dated by TCRdb to the late 2010s). The time point label of this sample denotes: before natalizumab initiation. Library prep was done by the immunoSEQ multiplex PCR assay. TCRdb re-hosts the immuneACCESS table, in-frame sequences only. Its copies lack some clones; in the studies checked, an unresolved V gene accounts for under half of them, and the cause for the rest is not known. The sample yields 25,000 to 35,000 clones; more than 85% were counted once. The ten largest clones capture less than 2% of the sample. Sequencing was done on a sample of PBMCs. The receptors come from a man between 25 and 39 years old with multiple sclerosis.

This chain links TRBV4-3 with TRBJ2-1; D ambiguous. The CDR3 runs to 11 residues. V lost 3 bases and J 3 bases, leaving 0 bases between the germline ends. Germline lookup yields CDR1 LGHNA and CDR2 YSLEER. The CDR3 DNA sequence: TGCGCCAGCAGCCACTACAATGAGCAGTTCTTC. Its translation is CASSHYNEQFF.

V and J are TRBV14 and TRBJ1-3, with D uncertain. This CDR3 comprises 14 residues. Germline V gene lookup returns CDR1 SGHDN and CDR2 FVKESK. Trimming removed 1 base from V and 4 bases from J, with 8 bases in between. CDR3 DNA sequence: TGTGCCAGCAGCCAAGGGCCCCGGGGAAACACCATATATTTT. Protein sequence: CASSQGPRGNTIYF.

The chain carries TRBV10-3 and TRBJ2-1; maybe TRBD1 (5 bases). V gave up 2 bases and J gave up 6 bases, with 20 bases separating them. In germline, CDR1 is ENHRY, CDR2 SYGVKD. CDR3 length: 17 amino acids. This chain's CDR3 is CAISEVTGHYYCNEQFF. As DNA, the CDR3 is TGTGCCATCAGTGAGGTTACTGGACACTACTATTGCAATGAGCAGTTCTTC.

V and J are TRBV7-2 and TRBJ2-4; D perhaps matches TRBD2 (6 bases). Germline V gene data show CDR1 as SGHTA and CDR2 as FQGNSA. V lost 6 bases and J lost 6, with 24 bases in between. CDR3 length: 17 amino acids. DNA of the CDR3: TGTGCCAGCAGTTACCGGGAGACCGTACTCACCCCAAACATTCAGTACTTC. Amino acid sequence: CASSYRETVLTPNIQYF.

This CDR3 is CSVGILVGNEQFF. The DNA of the CDR3 is TGCAGCGTTGGGATTCTAGTAGGCAATGAGCAGTTCTTC. The chain joins TRBV29-1 to TRBJ2-1; unclear D gene. Germline CDR1 and CDR2: SQVTM and ANQGSEA. V was cut by 4 bases and J by 6 bases, with 13 bases left in between. The CDR3 extends over 13 amino acids.

This chain links TRBV9 with TRBJ2-3; D gene ambiguous. Germline V gives CDR1 SGDLS, CDR2 YYNGEE. The V end was cut by 0 bases, the J end by 2 bases, with 4 bases between. The CDR3 spans 13 residues. The CDR3, as DNA: TGTGCCAGCAGCGTAGGGGCCACAGATACGCAGTATTTT. Its translation is CASSVGATDTQYF.

The chain uses TRBV30 and TRBJ2-3; TRBD2 matches 7 bases. CDR1 GTSNPN and CDR2 SVGIG come from the germline V gene (reference sequence). The V and J ends lost 0 bases and 0 bases, in that order; junction bases with no gene match: 3. This CDR3 comprises 15 residues. Written as DNA, the CDR3 is TGTGCCTGGAGTGTACGGCGGGGGAGCACAGATACGCAGTATTTT. Amino acid sequence: CAWSVRRGSTDTQYF.

The V and J genes are TRBV5-1 and TRBJ2-7, with 7 positions matching TRBD2. The germline CDR1 and CDR2 sequences are SGHRS and YFSETQ. The CDR3 totals 13 residues. The junction had 0 bases not matched to a gene; V was cut back by 3 bases and J by 0 bases. The CDR3 nucleotides are TGCGCCAGCAGCTGGACTAGCTCCTACGAGCAGTACTTC. This codes for CASSWTSSYEQYF.

This chain connects TRBV7-8 to TRBJ2-5; 14 positions match TRBD2. The DNA end is more similar to TRBJ2-7, so the J call may be wrong. The CDR3 consists of 18 residues. Germline-derived CDR1 and CDR2 are SGHVS and FQNEAQ. The CDR3 here is CASSQGLAGDLRGYEQYF. In nucleotides, the CDR3 is TGTGCCAGCAGCCAGGGACTAGCGGGAGACCTCAGGGGATACGAGCAGTACTTC.

The rearrangement joins TRBV18 to TRBJ2-1; 12 nucleotides line up with TRBD2. The length of the CDR3 is 18 residues. Germline CDR1 is KGHSH and CDR2 is LQKENI. Trimming removed 4 bases from V and 8 bases from J; junction bases left unmatched: 15. The CDR3 here is CASSRSRRLAGVEDEQFF. CDR3 nucleotides: TGTGCCAGCTCACGCTCCCGAAGACTAGCGGGAGTCGAGGATGAGCAGTTCTTC.

This chain uses TRBV5-1 with TRBJ1-1; unclear D gene. Between the trimmed V and J ends, which lost 1 base and 1 base, there was a span of 11 bases. The CDR3 loop spans 15 amino acids. CDR1 and CDR2 (germline): SGHRS, YFSETQ. The CDR3 region is CASSLSSWENTEAFF. DNA of the CDR3: TGCGCCAGCAGCTTGAGTTCCTGGGAGAACACTGAAGCTTTCTTT. The full variable domain, its missing parts supplied by reference TRBV5-1 and TRBJ1-1, is KAGVTQTPRYLIKTRGQQVTLSCSPISGHRSVSWYQQTPGQGLQFLFEYFSETQRNKGNFPGRFSGRQFSNSRSEMNVSTLELGDSALYLCASSLSSWENTEAFFGQGTRLTVV.

The rearrangement uses TRBV7-9 and TRBJ2-1, with a possible D match to TRBD1 (5 bases). Germline V gives CDR1 SEHNR, CDR2 FQNEAQ (reference sequence). CDR3 length: 13 amino acids. V was shortened by 1 base and J by 8 bases, with 9 bases between the two germline ends. This chain's CDR3 is CASSLVLQDEQFF. DNA for the CDR3: TGTGCCAGCAGCTTAGTATTACAGGATGAGCAGTTCTTC.

This sequence joins TRBV5-1 and TRBJ2-7, with 8 nucleotides matching TRBD2. The germline CDR1 and CDR2 sequences are SGHRS and YFSETQ. V shed 7 bases and J 3 bases; nucleotides not matched to a gene: 9. The CDR3 has 14 amino acids. CDR3 in amino acids: CASSPGGGSYEQYF. The CDR3 bases are TGCGCCAGCTCCCCCGGGGGGGGTAGCTACGAGCAGTACTTC.

The V gene is TRBV9, the J gene TRBJ2-3; 10 nucleotides agree with TRBD1. CDR3 length: 15 residues. Trimming removed 2 bases from V and 3 bases from J; junction bases left unmatched: 3. Germline CDR1 and CDR2: SGDLS and YYNGEE. The CDR3 nucleotides read TGTGCCAGCAGCGTTGAGGACAGGGGGACAGATACGCAGTATTTT. Amino acids: CASSVEDRGTDTQYF. Looking up the rest from reference TRBV9 and TRBJ2-3 gives the full variable domain: DSGVTQTPKHLITATGQRVTLRCSPRSGDLSVYWYQQSLDQGLQFLIQYYNGEERAKGNILERFSAQQFPDLHSELNLSSLELGDSALYFCASSVEDRGTDTQYFGPGTRLTVL.

The V and J genes are TRBV6-1 and TRBJ2-7; 10 nucleotides line up with TRBD1. The germline CDR1 and CDR2 sequences are MNHNS and SASEGT. V lost 2 bases and J lost 2; bases outside the gene matches: 3. This CDR3 region has 15 residues. The CDR3, as DNA: TGTGCCAGCAGTGAATCTGGACAGGGGGCCTACGAGCAGTACGTC. Its protein is CASSESGQGAYEQYV.

The chain employs TRBV19 and TRBJ1-5; 8 positions agree with TRBD1. The CDR3 sequence is 18 residues long. V lost 2 bases and J lost 0; bases outside the gene matches: 9. CDR1 LNHDA and CDR2 SQIVND come from the germline V gene (reference sequence). CDR3 sequence: CASSIRPGGRNSNQPQHF. CDR3 DNA: TGTGCCAGTAGTATAAGGCCAGGGGGCCGGAATAGCAATCAGCCCCAGCATTTT.

The chain carries TRBV5-1 and TRBJ2-7; 10 nucleotides line up with TRBD2. Germline trimming cut 0 bases from V and 3 bases from J; bases unmatched to any gene: 3. The length of the CDR3 is 15 residues. Looked up from germline, CDR1 is SGHRS and CDR2 is YFSETQ. CDR3 bases: TGCGCCAGCAGCTTGGCTAGCGGGAGTTTCTACGAGCAGTACTTC. Protein sequence: CASSLASGSFYEQYF.

This clone has just one count. The chain recombines TRBV5-1 with TRBJ2-7, with 7 nucleotides matching TRBD1. The CDR3 is made up of 12 amino acids. Germline V gives CDR1 SGHRS, CDR2 YFSETQ. V was clipped by 1 base and J by 6 bases; unmatched bases: 1. The CDR3 DNA reads TGCGCCAGCAGCTTGACAGGGGTCGAGCAGTACTTC. As protein: CASSLTGVEQYF. Supplemented by reference TRBV5-1 and TRBJ2-7, the full variable domain reads KAGVTQTPRYLIKTRGQQVTLSCSPISGHRSVSWYQQTPGQGLQFLFEYFSETQRNKGNFPGRFSGRQFSNSRSEMNVSTLELGDSALYLCASSLTGVEQYFGPGTRLTVT.

This chain joins TRBV19 and TRBJ1-1; 9 bases map to TRBD1. V trimming: 7 bases; J trimming: 2 bases; junction bases outside the gene matches: 8. This CDR3 is 15 amino acids long. Germline V lookup: CDR1 LNHDA, CDR2 SQIVND (reference sequence). CDR3 in DNA: TGTGCCAGTACCAGACAGGGGGGTTTAAACACTGAAGCTTTCTTT. This codes for CASTRQGGLNTEAFF.

This chain joins TRBV11-2 and TRBJ2-5; tentatively, D is TRBD1 (6 bases). The J call is doubtful: the DNA matches TRBJ2-7 better. The CDR3 length is 15 residues. The V gene's germline CDR1 is SGHAT and CDR2 FQNNGV. The CDR3 here is CASSLVGAEGYEQYF. CDR3 DNA: TGTGCCAGCAGCTTAGTGGGGGCAGAGGGCTACGAGCAGTACTTC.

This clone came up once. V gene TRBV4-3 combines with J gene TRBJ1-5, with D possibly being TRBD1 (6 bases). CDR1 and CDR2 from the germline V gene are LGHNA and YSLEER. The CDR3 is 15 residues long. The V end was cut by 0 bases, the J end by 7 bases, with 13 bases between. In nucleotides, the CDR3 is TGCGCCAGCAGCCAAGACAGGGACATCGGGCAGCCCCAGCATTTT. Protein sequence: CASSQDRDIGQPQHF.

The chain links TRBV7-8 to TRBJ1-1, with D unclear. The V gene's germline CDR1 is SGHVS and CDR2 FQNEAQ. Between the trimmed V and J ends, which lost 1 base and 9 bases, there was a span of 15 bases. The CDR3 runs to 14 residues. CDR3: CASSLDWHSLQAFF. The CDR3 DNA reads as TGTGCCAGCAGCTTAGATTGGCACAGTTTACAAGCTTTCTTT.

V usage is TRBV18 and J usage is TRBJ2-3; unclear D gene. V lost 6 bases, J lost 3 bases, and 10 bases lay in between. The CDR3 spans 13 residues. Germline CDR1 is KGHSH and CDR2 is LQKENI. DNA of the CDR3: TGTGCCAGCTCCCACCCAATTACAGATACGCAGTATTTT. Its protein product is CASSHPITDTQYF. The whole variable domain, remainder taken from reference TRBV18 and TRBJ2-3, is NAGVMQNPRHLVRRRGQEARLRCSPMKGHSHVYWYRQLPEEGLKFMVYLQKENIIDESGMPKERFSAEFPKEGPSILRIQQVVRGDSAAYFCASSHPITDTQYFGPGTRLTVL.

V usage is TRBV7-9 and J usage is TRBJ2-7; TRBD2 agrees at 15 bases. Trimming cost V 5 bases and J 0 bases; bases outside gene matches: 11. Germline CDR1 SEHNR, CDR2 FQNEAQ (reference sequence). The CDR3 loop spans 19 amino acids. For the CDR3, the DNA is TGTGCCAGCAGCCCCCTGGGGGGACTAGCGGGAGGATTCTCCTACGAGCAGTACTTC. Translated: CASSPLGGLAGGFSYEQYF.

This chain connects TRBV9 to TRBJ2-3; no clear D. V was pared by 3 bases and J by 2 bases, with 7 bases between. There are 13 residues in the CDR3. Germline V gene lookup returns CDR1 SGDLS and CDR2 YYNGEE. CDR3 nucleotides: TGTGCCAGCAGCGATTCGGCCACAGATACGCAGTATTTT. Translated, it gives CASSDSATDTQYF.

The chain combines TRBV4-1 with TRBJ2-5, with D perhaps matching TRBD1 (6 bases). This CDR3 has 16 residues. With 2 bases removed from V and 8 bases from J, the gap between germline ends came to 21 bases. Germline-derived CDR1 and CDR2 are MGHRA and YSYEKL. CDR3 sequence: CASSQPLQGLKRTQYF. The CDR3 nucleotides read TGCGCCAGCAGCCAACCTCTACAGGGATTGAAGAGAACCCAGTACTTC.

This rearrangement joins TRBV6-1 to TRBJ2-2, with 7 bases identical to TRBD1. Germline CDR1 is MNHNS and CDR2 is SASEGT. V lost 6 bases, J lost 7 bases, and 8 bases stayed unmatched. The CDR3 is 14 residues long. The CDR3 loop is CASRLTGSGGELFF. CDR3 coding DNA: TGTGCCAGCAGATTGACAGGGTCGGGCGGGGAGCTGTTTTTT.

The chain combines TRBV9 with TRBJ1-4; a possible D gene is TRBD1 (5 bases). Trimming removed 7 bases at V and 4 bases at J, with 17 bases between. Germline CDR1 is SGDLS and CDR2 is YYNGEE. The CDR3 totals 15 residues. CDR3 sequence reads: CASPRLGLYNEKLFF. The DNA of the CDR3 is TGTGCCAGCCCAAGATTGGGGCTATATAATGAAAAACTGTTTTTT.

This CDR3 is CASSLEGRVETQYF. CDR3 sequence (DNA): TGTGCCAGCAGCTTGGAGGGTCGGGTAGAGACCCAGTACTTC. The chain recombines TRBV5-6 with TRBJ2-5; D is ambiguous. V gave up 0 bases and J gave up 4 bases, with 10 bases separating them. This CDR3 has 14 residues. The germline V gene encodes CDR1 SGHDT and CDR2 YYEEEE. The entire variable domain, with the rest obtained from reference TRBV5-6 and TRBJ2-5, is as follows: DAGVTQSPTHLIKTRGQQVTLRCSPKSGHDTVSWYQQALGQGPQFIFQYYEEEERQRGNFPDRFSGHQFPNYSSELNVNALLLGDSALYLCASSLEGRVETQYFGPGTRLLVL.

This clone was observed a handful of times. The V gene is TRBV30, the J gene TRBJ2-3, with 7 bases matching TRBD1. This CDR3 is 14 amino acids long. V was clipped by 2 bases and J by 1 base; unmatched bases: 3. From germline, CDR1 is GTSNPN and CDR2 SVGIG (reference sequence). CDR3 DNA: TGTGCCTGGAGTACAGGGGTGGGCACAGATACGCAGTATTTT. Translated, it gives CAWSTGVGTDTQYF.

V gene TRBV27 combines with J gene TRBJ1-6; no reliable D call. Germline V gives CDR1 MNHEY, CDR2 SMNVEV (reference sequence). The CDR3 is 18 residues long. The V and J ends lost 2 bases and 0 bases respectively, with 14 bases between them. The CDR3: CASSLESGSRSYNSPLHF. CDR3 in DNA: TGTGCCAGCAGTTTAGAGTCAGGATCCCGCTCCTATAATTCACCCCTCCACTTT.

The rearrangement links TRBV19 to TRBJ2-1; TRBD1 might be the D (7 bases). The germline V gene has CDR1 LNHDA and CDR2 SQIVND (reference sequence). This CDR3 has 15 amino acids. V was pared by 6 bases and J by 9 bases, with 21 bases between. The CDR3 loop is CASSLQTGQGGEQFF. The CDR3 DNA sequence: TGTGCCAGTAGCCTACAGACAGGGCAGGGGGGTGAGCAGTTCTTC. Full variable domain (outside the CDR3, taken from reference TRBV19 and TRBJ2-1): DGGITQSPKYLFRKEGQNVTLSCEQNLNHDAMYWYRQDPGQGLRLIYYSQIVNDFQKGDIAEGYSVSREKKESFPLTVTSAQKNPTAFYLCASSLQTGQGGEQFFGPGTRLTVL.